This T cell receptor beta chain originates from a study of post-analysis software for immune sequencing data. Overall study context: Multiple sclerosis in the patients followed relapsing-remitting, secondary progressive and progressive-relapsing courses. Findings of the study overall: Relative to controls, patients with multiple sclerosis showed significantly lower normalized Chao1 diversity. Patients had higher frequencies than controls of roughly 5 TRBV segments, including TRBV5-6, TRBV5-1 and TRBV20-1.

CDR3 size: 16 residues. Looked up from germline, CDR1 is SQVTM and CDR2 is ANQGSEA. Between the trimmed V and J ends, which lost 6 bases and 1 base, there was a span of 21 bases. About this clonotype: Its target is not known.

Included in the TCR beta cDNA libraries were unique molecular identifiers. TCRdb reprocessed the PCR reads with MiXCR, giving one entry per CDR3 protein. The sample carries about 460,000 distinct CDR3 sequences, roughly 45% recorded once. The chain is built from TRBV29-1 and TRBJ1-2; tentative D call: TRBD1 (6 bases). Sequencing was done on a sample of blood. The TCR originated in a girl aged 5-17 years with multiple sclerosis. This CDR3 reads CSVQGGFDRINYGYTF. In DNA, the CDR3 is TGCAGCGTCCAAGGCGGATTCGACAGGATTAACTATGGCTACACCTTC.